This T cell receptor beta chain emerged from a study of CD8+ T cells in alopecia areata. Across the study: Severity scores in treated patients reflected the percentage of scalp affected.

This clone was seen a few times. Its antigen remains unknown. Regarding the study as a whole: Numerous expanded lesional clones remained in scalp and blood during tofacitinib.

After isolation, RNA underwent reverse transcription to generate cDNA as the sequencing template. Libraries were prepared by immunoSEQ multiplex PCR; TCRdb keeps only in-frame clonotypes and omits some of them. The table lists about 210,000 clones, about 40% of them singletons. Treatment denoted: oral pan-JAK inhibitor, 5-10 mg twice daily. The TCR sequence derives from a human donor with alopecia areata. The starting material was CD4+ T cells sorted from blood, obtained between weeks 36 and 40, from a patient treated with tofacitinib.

In nucleotides, the CDR3 is TGTGCCAGTAGTATAGGTGACAGGAAGACCGGGGAGCTGTTTTTT. Translated, it gives CASSIGDRKTGELFF. This sequence joins TRBV19 and TRBJ2-2; the D gene is possibly TRBD1 (6 bases). V lost 1 base and J 5 bases, leaving 11 bases between the germline ends. CDR1 and CDR2 from the germline V gene are LNHDA and SQIVND (reference sequence). The CDR3 has 15 residues. Drawing the rest from reference TRBV19 and TRBJ2-2, the complete variable domain is DGGITQSPKYLFRKEGQNVTLSCEQNLNHDAMYWYRQDPGQGLRLIYYSQIVNDFQKGDIAEGYSVSREKKESFPLTVTSAQKNPTAFYLCASSIGDRKTGELFFGEGSRLTVL.